The entry below gives a single T cell receptor (beta chain) sequence along with its context. Its target is unknown. This sample was included in a study of identical twins. Template switching added a universal primer site; cDNA carried unique molecular identifiers. MiXCR was run by TCRdb on the 5' RACE reads, yielding one entry per CDR3 protein. The table records 200,000 to 250,000 distinct CDR3 sequences, around 8.1% of them present only once. Overall study findings and caveats: Abundant beta clonotypes from cord blood bore fewer insertions; memory repertoires lacked this pattern.

These data were also reused for a study on yellow fever vaccine responses in identical twins. That paper adds: Twins showed a vaccine T cell response that reportedly seemed partly convergent, partly personalized.

The sequencing sample was made of memory (CD45RO+) T cells sorted from blood. This clonotype originated in a young woman in good health.

The CDR3 protein is CATSPASWDRGGETQYF. Here the CDR3 DNA reads TGTGCCACCAGTCCGGCGAGCTGGGACAGGGGGGGAGAGACCCAGTACTTC. This rearrangement joins TRBV24-1 to TRBJ2-5; TRBD1 matches 11 bases. The CDR3 extends over 17 amino acids. Per the germline V gene, CDR1 is KGHDR and CDR2 is SFDVKD. Losses at the gene ends were 6 bases for V and 4 bases for J; bases not matched to a gene: 12.